Listed here is a single T cell receptor beta chain. Its binding antigen is unknown. The record has no base qualities; no much larger clone is one base away. This sample is part of a study of PD-1 blockade in classical Hodgkin lymphoma (dated by TCRdb to about 2020). At the level of the whole study: Nivolumab dosing was 3 mg/kg intravenously every 2 weeks, continuing until either disease progression or unacceptable toxicity. To define a peripheral blood immune signature of response to PD-1 blockade in classical Hodgkin lymphoma, the study combined TCR beta sequencing with CyTOF.

Genomic DNA was extracted with the Qiagen DNeasy kit from unsorted PBMCs and from negatively selected CD4+ and CD8+ fractions. TCR beta CDR3 regions were subjected to amplification by immunoSEQ multiplex PCR with primers that anneal to V and J segments. A synthetic immune receptor repertoire was used to minimize amplification bias, and any residual bias was removed computationally once sequencing was done. As for how the authors treated the data: Repertoire diversity was quantified as the Shannon entropy index using custom Python scripts. The unsorted, CD4+ and CD8+ repertoires were each analyzed separately, with the exception of combined analyses, where CD4+ and CD8+ sequences were merged in silico. Clonal expansion was defined as at least a 2-fold frequency increase after treatment relative to C1D1, with a pseudocount of 0.5 for undetected baseline clones. Singleton clones were defined as clones with 0 or 1 copy at C1D1, and non-singleton clones were defined as clones with 2 or more copies. Clones expanded in unsorted samples were assigned a CD4+, CD8+ or unknown annotation through matching of protein sequences in sorted samples from the same patient. Wilcoxon tests on paired samples were used to test diversity changes from C1D1 to C4D1. The clones in this table, taken by TCRdb from immuneACCESS, are in-frame only. Not every clone is retained; where verified, under half of the shortfall comes from an unresolved V gene, and the cause of the rest is unknown. D and trimming were read from the DNA, whereas the V and J calls and clone size are those reported in that table. The sample records around 21,000 clones, about 80% of which are singletons. 7.3% of the sample lies in the top ten.

CDR1 and CDR2 were assigned from the germline V gene (reference sequence) as PRHDT and FYEKMQ. The CDR3, from cysteine to phenylalanine, totals 15 residues. Left in the record is the CDR3 DNA by itself, 45 bases read in frame from the first base. V and J are truncated by 3 bases and 2 bases respectively, leaving an intervening sequence of 13 bases. What the study reported, not specific to this receptor: The study covered only a single clinical trial cohort, and the causes of the repertoire differences, possibly disease activity or prior therapy, were still not defined. Baseline diversity similar to that of newly diagnosed patients was observed in trial patients achieving complete response, whereas significantly lower diversity was observed in partial responders and progressors. Baseline TCR diversity was reported to be lower in newly diagnosed patients than in healthy donors, and even lower in relapsed/refractory patients. A significant rise by C4D1 was seen in CD4+ but not CD8+ TCR diversity (p=0.0027 vs p=0.16), with the rise being most apparent in complete responders (p=0.02). Lower diversity was observed in patients in whom nivolumab was started less than 1 year after ASCT, and these patients were excluded from later analyses so that confounding by immune reconstitution would be avoided.

Interpreted using the paper, the time point label stands for: cycle 4 day 1 (C4D1), after six to seven weeks of nivolumab. Every trial patient had relapsed following autologous stem cell transplantation, and prior brentuximab vedotin exposure was what differed among cohorts A, B and C. Using a Miltenyi CD8+ T cell isolation kit, CD8+ T cells were purified from thawed PBMCs through magnetic negative selection. The trial cohort comprised some 60 patients with relapsed/refractory classical Hodgkin lymphoma whose best overall responses were complete response, partial response or progressive disease. In the multi-cohort phase II CheckMate 205 trial, trial patients received single-agent nivolumab. An independent review committee assessed best overall response using the 2007 International Working Group response criteria. Trial PBMCs were collected just before the start of nivolumab (C1D1) and during therapy at cycle 2 day 1 and cycle 4 day 1. Peripheral blood was collected in 8 mL Vacutainer Cell Preparation Tubes, from which PBMCs were isolated by centrifugation and then cryopreserved. Purified CD4+ and CD8+ fractions were prepared only for cases where an additional PBMC sample was available. Magnetically labelled cells were removed on LS columns in a quadroMACS separator, and the flow-through was retained as the purified fraction.

Here the chain combines TRBV13 and TRBJ2-5; the D segment is perhaps TRBD1 or TRBD2, each sharing 5 matched bases. The clonotype comes from a human donor with classical Hodgkin lymphoma. The sequencing used CD8+ T cells from blood, collected before the fourth cycle of nivolumab. The nucleotides read TGTGCCAGCAGCTTTTCCGGGACCGGGCAAGAGACCCAGTACTTC. This yields the protein CASSFSGTGQETQYF. Where the CDR3 stops, the reference TRBV13 and TRBJ2-5 genes take over; the full variable domain is AAGVIQSPRHLIKEKRETATLKCYPIPRHDTVYWYQQGPGQDPQFLISFYEKMQSDKGSIPDRFSAQQFSDYHSELNMSSLELGDSALYFCASSFSGTGQETQYFGPGTRLLVL.